This passage covers 2 T cell receptor beta chains from one sample sequenced in a study of early T cells in non-severe SARS-CoV-2 infection. TCRdb independently ran MiXCR on the 5' RACE reads; one entry per CDR3 protein. The sample yields approximately 77,000 distinct CDR3 sequences, around 16% seen once. Sequencing was done on a sample of whole blood. These TCRs come from an adult who was a healthcare worker with PCR-confirmed SARS-CoV-2 infection or an uninfected control (not recorded which).

This clonotype was detected ten times or more. This chain joins TRBV7-3 and TRBJ2-1, with 12 bases aligning to TRBD2. The trim removed 5 bases at V and 0 bases at J, leaving 14 bases unmatched. Germline V gives CDR1 SGHTA, CDR2 FQGTGA. This CDR3 has 20 amino acids. The CDR3 coding sequence is TGTGCCAGCAGCCTACCTAGCGGGAGGGCCTCTTTGAGCTCCTACAATGAGCAGTTCTTC. Translating gives CASSLPSGRASLSSYNEQFF.

This clonotype is labeled as large. The chain couples TRBV7-2 to TRBJ2-7; 10 bases are a match to TRBD2. The CDR3 is 15 residues long. Germline V CDR1 and CDR2: SGHTA, FQGNSA. The V gene end was trimmed by 3 bases and the J gene end by 2 bases; junction bases not matched to a gene: 4. CDR3 in amino acids: CASSLDTSGAYEQYF. The CDR3 region has the DNA TGTGCCAGCAGCTTGGATACTAGCGGGGCCTACGAGCAGTACTTC. Together with reference TRBV7-2 and TRBJ2-7, the CDR3 gives the full variable domain: GAGVSQSPSNKVTEKGKDVELRCDPISGHTALYWYRQSLGQGLEFLIYFQGNSAPDKSGLPSDRFSAERTGGSVSTLTIQRTQQEDSAVYLCASSLDTSGAYEQYFGPGTRLTVT.